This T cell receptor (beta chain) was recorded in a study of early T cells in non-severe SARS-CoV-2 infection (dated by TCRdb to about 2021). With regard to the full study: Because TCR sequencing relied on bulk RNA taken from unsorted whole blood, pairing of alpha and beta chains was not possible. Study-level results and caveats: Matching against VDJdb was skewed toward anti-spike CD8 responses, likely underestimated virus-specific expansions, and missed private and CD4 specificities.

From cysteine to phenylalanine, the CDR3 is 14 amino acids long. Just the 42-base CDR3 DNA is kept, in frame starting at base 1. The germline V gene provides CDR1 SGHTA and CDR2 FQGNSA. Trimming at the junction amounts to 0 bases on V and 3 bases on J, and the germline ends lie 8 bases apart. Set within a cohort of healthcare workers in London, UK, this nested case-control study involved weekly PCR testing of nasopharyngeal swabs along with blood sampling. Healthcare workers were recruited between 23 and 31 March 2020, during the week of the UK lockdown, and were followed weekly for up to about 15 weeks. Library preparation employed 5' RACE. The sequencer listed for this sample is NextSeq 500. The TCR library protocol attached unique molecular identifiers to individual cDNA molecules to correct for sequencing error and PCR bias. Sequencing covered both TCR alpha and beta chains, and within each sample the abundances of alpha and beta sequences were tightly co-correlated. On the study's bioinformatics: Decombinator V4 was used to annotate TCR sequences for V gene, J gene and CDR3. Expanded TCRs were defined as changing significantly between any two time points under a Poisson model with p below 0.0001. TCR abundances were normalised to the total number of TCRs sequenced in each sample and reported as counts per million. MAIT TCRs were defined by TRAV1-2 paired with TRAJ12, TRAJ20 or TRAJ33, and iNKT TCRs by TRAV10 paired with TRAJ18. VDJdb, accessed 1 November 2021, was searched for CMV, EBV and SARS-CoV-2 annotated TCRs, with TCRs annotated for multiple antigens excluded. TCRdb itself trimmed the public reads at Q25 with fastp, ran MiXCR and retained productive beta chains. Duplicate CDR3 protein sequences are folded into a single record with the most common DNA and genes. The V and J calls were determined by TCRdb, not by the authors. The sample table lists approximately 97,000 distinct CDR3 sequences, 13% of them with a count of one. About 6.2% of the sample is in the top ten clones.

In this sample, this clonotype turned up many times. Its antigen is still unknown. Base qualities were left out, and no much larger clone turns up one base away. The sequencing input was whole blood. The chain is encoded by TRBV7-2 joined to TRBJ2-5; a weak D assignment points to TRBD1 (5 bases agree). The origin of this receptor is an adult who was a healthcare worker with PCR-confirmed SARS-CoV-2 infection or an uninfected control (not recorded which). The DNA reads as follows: TGTGCCAGCAGCTTAGCGCCAGGGAAAGAGACCCAGTACTTC. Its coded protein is CASSLAPGKETQYF. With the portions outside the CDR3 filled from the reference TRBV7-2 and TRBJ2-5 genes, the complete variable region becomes GAGVSQSPSNKVTEKGKDVELRCDPISGHTALYWYRQSLGQGLEFLIYFQGNSAPDKSGLPSDRFSAERTGGSVSTLTIQRTQQEDSAVYLCASSLAPGKETQYFGPGTRLLVL.